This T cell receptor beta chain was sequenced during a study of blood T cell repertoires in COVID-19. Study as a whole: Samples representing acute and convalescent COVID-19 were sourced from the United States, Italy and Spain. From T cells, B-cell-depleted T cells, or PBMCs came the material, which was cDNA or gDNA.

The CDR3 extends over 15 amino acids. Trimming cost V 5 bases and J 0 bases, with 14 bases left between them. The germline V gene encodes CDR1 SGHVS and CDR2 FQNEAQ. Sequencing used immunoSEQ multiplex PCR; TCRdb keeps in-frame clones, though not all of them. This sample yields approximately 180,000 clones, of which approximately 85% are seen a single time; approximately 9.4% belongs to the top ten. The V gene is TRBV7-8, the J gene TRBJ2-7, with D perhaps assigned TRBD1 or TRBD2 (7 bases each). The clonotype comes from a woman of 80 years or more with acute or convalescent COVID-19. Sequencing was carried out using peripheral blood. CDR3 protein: CASSQGGDLSYEQYF. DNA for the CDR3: TGTGCCAGCAGCCAGGGGGGGGACCTCTCCTACGAGCAGTACTTC.